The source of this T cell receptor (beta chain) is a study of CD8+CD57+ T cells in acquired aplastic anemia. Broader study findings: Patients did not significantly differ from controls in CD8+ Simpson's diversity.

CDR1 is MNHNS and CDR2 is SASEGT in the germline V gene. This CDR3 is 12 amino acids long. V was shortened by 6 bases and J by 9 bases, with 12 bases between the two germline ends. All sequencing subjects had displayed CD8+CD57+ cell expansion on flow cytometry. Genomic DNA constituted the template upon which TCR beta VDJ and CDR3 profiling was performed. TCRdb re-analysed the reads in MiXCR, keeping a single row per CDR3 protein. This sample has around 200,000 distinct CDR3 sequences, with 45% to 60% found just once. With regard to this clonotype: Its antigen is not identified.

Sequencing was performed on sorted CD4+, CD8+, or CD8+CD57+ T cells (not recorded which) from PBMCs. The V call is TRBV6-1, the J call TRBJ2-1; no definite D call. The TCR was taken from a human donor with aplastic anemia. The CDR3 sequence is CASSPPFVEQFF. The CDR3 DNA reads TGTGCCAGCAGCCCCCCGTTTGTTGAGCAGTTCTTC.